The entry below describes one T cell receptor (beta chain). Antigen specificity is unknown. Germline V lookup: CDR1 SGHAT, CDR2 FQNNGV. CDR3 length equals 15 residues. V was pared by 3 bases and J by 2 bases, with 11 bases between. Those donating, healthy Caucasian individuals from Russia, were aged about 6 to 90. A minimum of 6 million PBMCs was isolated per sample. Primers used in a second PCR of about 6 to 11 cycles were a sample-barcoded 5' primer and a J-beta primer mix. TCRdb reanalysed the 5' RACE reads using MiXCR and keeps one entry per CDR3 protein. The sample yields approximately 850,000 distinct CDR3 sequences, 58% seen once. The sample belongs to a study of blood T cells in healthy people across ages. Study observations and caveats: Leaving the PBMCs unsorted stopped any conclusive comparison of naive versus antigen-experienced cells.

This receptor was obtained from a man younger than 40 in good health. The sequenced sample consisted of blood. The gene calls are TRBV11-2 and TRBJ2-1; D gene ambiguous. The CDR3 DNA follows: TGTGCCAGCAGCTTTTGGCGCGTAACCTACAATGAGCAGTTCTTC. Translated, it gives CASSFWRVTYNEQFF.